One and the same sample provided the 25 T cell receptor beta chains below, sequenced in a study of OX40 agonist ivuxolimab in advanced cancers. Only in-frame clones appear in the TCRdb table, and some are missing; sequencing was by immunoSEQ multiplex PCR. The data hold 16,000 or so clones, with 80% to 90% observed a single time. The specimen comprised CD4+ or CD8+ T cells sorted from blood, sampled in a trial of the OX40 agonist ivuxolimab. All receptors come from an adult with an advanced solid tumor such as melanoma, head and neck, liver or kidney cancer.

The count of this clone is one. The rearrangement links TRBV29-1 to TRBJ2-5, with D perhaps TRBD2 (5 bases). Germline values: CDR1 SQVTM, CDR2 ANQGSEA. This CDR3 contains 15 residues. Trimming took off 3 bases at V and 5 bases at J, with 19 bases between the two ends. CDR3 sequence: CSVDPRTGPRETQYF. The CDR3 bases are TGCAGCGTTGACCCTAGGACTGGTCCCAGGGAGACCCAGTACTTC.

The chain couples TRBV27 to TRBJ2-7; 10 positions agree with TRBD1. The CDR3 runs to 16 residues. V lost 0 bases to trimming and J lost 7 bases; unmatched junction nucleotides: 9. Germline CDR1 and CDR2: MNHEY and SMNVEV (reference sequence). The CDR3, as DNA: TGTGCCAGCAGTTTATCGCCGGGACAGGGGATTAGAGAGCAGTACTTC. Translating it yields CASSLSPGQGIREQYF.

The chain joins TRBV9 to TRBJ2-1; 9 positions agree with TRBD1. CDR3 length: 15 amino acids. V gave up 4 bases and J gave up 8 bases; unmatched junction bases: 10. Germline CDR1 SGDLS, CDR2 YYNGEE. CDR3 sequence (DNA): TGTGCCAGCAGCAAGGGGGACAGGGTTGTTGATGAGCAGTTCTTC. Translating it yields CASSKGDRVVDEQFF. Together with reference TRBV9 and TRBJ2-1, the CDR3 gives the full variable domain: DSGVTQTPKHLITATGQRVTLRCSPRSGDLSVYWYQQSLDQGLQFLIQYYNGEERAKGNILERFSAQQFPDLHSELNLSSLELGDSALYFCASSKGDRVVDEQFFGPGTRLTVL.

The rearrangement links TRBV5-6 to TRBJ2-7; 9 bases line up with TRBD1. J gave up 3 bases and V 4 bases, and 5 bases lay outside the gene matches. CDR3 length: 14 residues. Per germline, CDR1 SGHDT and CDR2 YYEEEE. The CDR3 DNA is TGTGCCAGCAGCGGGGGGACAGGGCGCTACGAGCAGTACTTC. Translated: CASSGGTGRYEQYF.

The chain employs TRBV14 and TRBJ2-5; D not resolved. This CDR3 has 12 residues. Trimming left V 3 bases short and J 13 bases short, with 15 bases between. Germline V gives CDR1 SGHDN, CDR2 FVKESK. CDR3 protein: CASSHGVGPPYF. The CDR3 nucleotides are TGTGCCAGCAGCCATGGGGTCGGACCCCCGTACTTC.

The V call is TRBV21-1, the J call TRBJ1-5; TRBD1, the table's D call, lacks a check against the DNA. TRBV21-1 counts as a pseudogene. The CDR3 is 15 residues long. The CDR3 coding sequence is TGTGCCAGCAGCAAAGCCAGGACAGTTGATCAGCCCCAGCATTTT. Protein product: CASSKARTVDQPQHF.

The CDR3 sequence is CASSFSRETQYF. Here the CDR3 DNA reads TGCGCCAGCAGCTTTAGCAGAGAGACCCAGTACTTC. V and J are TRBV5-1 and TRBJ2-5; D remains unclear. CDR1 is SGHRS, CDR2 YFSETQ, per germline. Trimming removed 2 bases from V and 4 bases from J, with 6 bases in between. This CDR3 region has 12 residues.

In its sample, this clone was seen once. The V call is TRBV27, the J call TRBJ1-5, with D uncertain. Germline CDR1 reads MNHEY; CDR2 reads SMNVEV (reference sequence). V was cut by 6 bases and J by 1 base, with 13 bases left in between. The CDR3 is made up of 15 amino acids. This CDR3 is CASRDRAWSNQPQHF. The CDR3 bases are TGTGCCAGCAGGGACCGGGCTTGGAGCAATCAGCCCCAGCATTTT.

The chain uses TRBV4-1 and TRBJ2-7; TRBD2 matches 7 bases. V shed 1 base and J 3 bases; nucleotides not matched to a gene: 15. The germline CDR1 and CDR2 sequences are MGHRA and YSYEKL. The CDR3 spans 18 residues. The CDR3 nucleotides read TGCGCCAGCAGCCAAGTTGAGCCGGGGCGGGGGTCAGGCTACGAGCAGTACTTC. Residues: CASSQVEPGRGSGYEQYF.

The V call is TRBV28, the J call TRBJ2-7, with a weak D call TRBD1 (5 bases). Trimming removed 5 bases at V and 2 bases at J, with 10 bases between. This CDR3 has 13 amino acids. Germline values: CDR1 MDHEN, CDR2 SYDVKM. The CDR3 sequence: CASSPYRTYEQYF. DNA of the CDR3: TGTGCCAGCAGTCCCTACAGGACCTACGAGCAGTACTTC.

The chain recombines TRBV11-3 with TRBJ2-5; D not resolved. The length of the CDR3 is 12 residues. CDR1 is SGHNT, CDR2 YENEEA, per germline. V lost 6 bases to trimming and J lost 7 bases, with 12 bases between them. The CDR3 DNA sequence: TGTGCCAGCAGTGTGGGCCCCGGGACCCAGTACTTC. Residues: CASSVGPGTQYF.

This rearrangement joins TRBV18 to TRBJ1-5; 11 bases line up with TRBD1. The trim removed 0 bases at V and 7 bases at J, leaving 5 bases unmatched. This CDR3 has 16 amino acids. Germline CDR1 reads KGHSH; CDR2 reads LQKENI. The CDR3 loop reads CASSPPMDRGHQPQHF. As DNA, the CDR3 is TGTGCCAGCTCACCACCGATGGACAGGGGGCACCAGCCCCAGCATTTT.

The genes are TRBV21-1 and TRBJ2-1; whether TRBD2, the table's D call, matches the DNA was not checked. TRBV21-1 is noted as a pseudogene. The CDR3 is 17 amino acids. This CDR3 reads CASSKGSAGRVGNEQFF. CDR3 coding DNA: TGTGCCAGCAGCAAAGGGTCAGCGGGAAGGGTTGGAAATGAGCAGTTCTTC.

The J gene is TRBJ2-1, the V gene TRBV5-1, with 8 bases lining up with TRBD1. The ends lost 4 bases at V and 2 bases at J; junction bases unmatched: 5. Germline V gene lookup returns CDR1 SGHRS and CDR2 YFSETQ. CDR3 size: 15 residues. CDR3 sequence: CASSPGQGTYNEQFF. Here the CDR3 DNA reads TGCGCCAGCAGCCCCGGACAGGGAACCTACAATGAGCAGTTCTTC.

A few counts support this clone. Written as DNA, the CDR3 is TGTGCCAGCACCATCGGTGTGCTCCGCACAGATACGCAGTATTTT. Its protein is CASTIGVLRTDTQYF. The chain carries TRBV9 and TRBJ2-3, with D unresolved. This CDR3 is 15 amino acids long. Germline assignment: CDR1 SGDLS and CDR2 YYNGEE. V lost 6 bases and J lost 1, with 15 bases in between.

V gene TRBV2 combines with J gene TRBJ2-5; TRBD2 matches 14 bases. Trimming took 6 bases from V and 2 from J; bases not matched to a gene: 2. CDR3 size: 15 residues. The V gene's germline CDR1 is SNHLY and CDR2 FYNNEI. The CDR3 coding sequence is TGTGCCAGCAGGGGACTAGCGGGAGCTCAAGAGACCCAGTACTTC. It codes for CASRGLAGAQETQYF.

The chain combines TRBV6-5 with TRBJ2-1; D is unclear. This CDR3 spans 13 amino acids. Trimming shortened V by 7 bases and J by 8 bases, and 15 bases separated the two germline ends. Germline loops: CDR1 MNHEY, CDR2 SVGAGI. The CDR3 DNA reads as TGTGCCAGCAAAAGGACCGCCGGCGATGAGCAGTTCTTC. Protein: CASKRTAGDEQFF.

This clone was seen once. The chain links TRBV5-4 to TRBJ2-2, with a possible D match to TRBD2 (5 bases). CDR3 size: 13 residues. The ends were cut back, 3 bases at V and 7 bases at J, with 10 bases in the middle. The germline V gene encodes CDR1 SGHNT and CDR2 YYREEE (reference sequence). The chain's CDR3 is CASSWGDFGELFF. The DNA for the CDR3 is TGTGCCAGCAGCTGGGGAGATTTCGGGGAGCTGTTTTTT.

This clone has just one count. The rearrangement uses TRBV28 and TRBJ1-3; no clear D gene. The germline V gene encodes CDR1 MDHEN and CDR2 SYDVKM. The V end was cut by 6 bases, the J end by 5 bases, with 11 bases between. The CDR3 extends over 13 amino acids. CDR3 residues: CASSAPTRNTIYF. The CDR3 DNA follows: TGTGCCAGCAGCGCCCCGACTAGAAACACCATATATTTT.

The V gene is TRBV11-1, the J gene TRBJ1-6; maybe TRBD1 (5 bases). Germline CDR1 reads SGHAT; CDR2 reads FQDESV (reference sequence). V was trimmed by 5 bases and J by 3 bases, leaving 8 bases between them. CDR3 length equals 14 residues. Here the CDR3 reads CASSRQSYNSPLHF. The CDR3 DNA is TGTGCCAGCAGCCGACAGAGCTATAATTCACCCCTCCACTTT.

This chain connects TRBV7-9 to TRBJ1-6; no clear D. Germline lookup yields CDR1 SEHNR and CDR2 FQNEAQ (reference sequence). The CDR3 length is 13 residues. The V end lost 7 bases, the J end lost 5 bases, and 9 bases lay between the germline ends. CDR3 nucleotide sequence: TGTGCCAGCATAGGCAGCCATAATTCACCCCTCCACTTT. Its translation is CASIGSHNSPLHF.

The CDR3 DNA follows: TGTGCCAGCCGACTCGGGGATGAGCAGTTCTTC. Amino acid sequence: CASRLGDEQFF. This rearrangement joins TRBV27 to TRBJ2-1, with a possible D match to TRBD2 (5 bases). In germline, CDR1 is MNHEY, CDR2 SMNVEV (reference sequence). Trimming stripped 8 bases from V and 8 bases from J, with 10 bases between. The CDR3 loop spans 11 amino acids.

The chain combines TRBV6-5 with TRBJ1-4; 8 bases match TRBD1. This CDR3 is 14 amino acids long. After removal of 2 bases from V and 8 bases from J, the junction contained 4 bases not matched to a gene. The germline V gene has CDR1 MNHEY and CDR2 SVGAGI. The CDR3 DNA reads TGTGCCAGCAGTTACGCAGGGGGCGCCGAAAAACTGTTTTTT. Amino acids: CASSYAGGAEKLFF.

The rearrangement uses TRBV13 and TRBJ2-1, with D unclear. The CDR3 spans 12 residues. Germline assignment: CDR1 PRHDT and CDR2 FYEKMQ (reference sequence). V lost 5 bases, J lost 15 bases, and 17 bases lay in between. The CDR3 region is CASSPSAGSPFF. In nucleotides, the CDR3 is TGTGCCAGCAGCCCCTCCGCCGGGTCGCCGTTCTTC.

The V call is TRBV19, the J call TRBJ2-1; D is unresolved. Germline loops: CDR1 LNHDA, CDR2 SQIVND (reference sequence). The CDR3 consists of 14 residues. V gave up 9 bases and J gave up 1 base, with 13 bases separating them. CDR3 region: CASRPGPSYNEQFF. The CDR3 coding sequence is TGTGCCAGCCGACCGGGCCCTTCCTACAATGAGCAGTTCTTC. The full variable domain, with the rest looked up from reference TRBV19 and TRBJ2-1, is DGGITQSPKYLFRKEGQNVTLSCEQNLNHDAMYWYRQDPGQGLRLIYYSQIVNDFQKGDIAEGYSVSREKKESFPLTVTSAQKNPTAFYLCASRPGPSYNEQFFGPGTRLTVL.